These T cell receptor beta chains were read from a single sample in a study of Graves' ophthalmopathy and Graves' hyperthyroidism. TCRdb itself ran the multiplex PCR reads through MiXCR, one entry per CDR3 protein. The sample yields hundreds of thousands of distinct CDR3 sequences, more than 20% seen once. The specimen was peripheral blood. Receptors originate from a woman aged 18-30 years with stable Graves' hyperthyroidism. The conserved cysteine and the conserved F or W are not part of the CDR3 here.

V: TRBV28
CDR3: ASSKDNSYEQY

V: TRBV6-1
CDR3: ASSGRTGFGNQPQH

V: TRBV12-3/TRBV12-4
CDR3: ASNRGLSYEQY

V: TRBV7-9
CDR3: ASIDSRSSGNTIY

V: TRBV27
CDR3: ASSYTSGTQETQY

V: TRBV28
CDR3: ASTPGGASSPLH

V: TRBV11-2
CDR3: ASSFLGLAGVGETQY

V: TRBV18
CDR3: ASSSGGAGLNTEAF

V: TRBV29-1
CDR3: SVEGGSDTEAF

V: TRBV7-8
CDR3: ASSSPAGTSGQETQY

V: TRBV18
CDR3: ASSPRLSEPQH

V: TRBV24-1
CDR3: ATSDPRGRGETQY

V: TRBV12-3/TRBV12-4
CDR3: ASSPTGDSTEAF

V: TRBV28
CDR3: ASSLILKTEAF

V: TRBV20-1
CDR3: SAREISEAF

V: TRBV30
CDR3: AWRSRVGYGYT

V: TRBV2
CDR3: ASRGTGNTYEQY

V: TRBV27
CDR3: ASTKRGEIGSPLH

V: TRBV10-2
CDR3: ASRNGGSGNTIY

V: TRBV15
CDR3: ATSRSAVSTGELF

V: TRBV9
CDR3: ASSVEWGAWETQY

V: TRBV5-1
CDR3: ASSLGTSGSGELF